This record covers a single T cell receptor beta chain. Its antigen is not known. The sample belongs to a study of shared clonotypes between healthy human individuals. Original analysis: For the immunoSEQ data, sequences were junction-only without quality scores, so filtering differed. Clones were read by immunoSEQ multiplex PCR, and TCRdb kept only the in-frame ones, dropping some. Clone size and the V and J calls come from that table; the DNA yielded D and trimming. The sample contains around 690,000 clones, around 90% of which appear only once. The CDR3 consists of 14 residues. V was clipped by 5 bases and J by 0 bases, with 11 bases between them. Germline values: CDR1 MNHEY, CDR2 SVGAGI. General study results and limits: Naive subsets typically showed greater estimated richness than memory subsets.

The sample consisted of memory CD8+ T cells from PBMCs. Subset reported: CD45RO+ cells pooled with CCR7-negative TemRA cells. The chain uses TRBV6-5 and TRBJ2-7; D is possibly TRBD1 (6 bases). The clonotype originates from a young man in good health. Some clones in this sample may be carry-over from other donors' samples. CDR3 region: CASSPWTDSYEQYF. CDR3 nucleotide sequence: TGTGCCAGCAGTCCTTGGACAGACTCCTACGAGCAGTACTTC.